The 18 T cell receptor beta chains below were found in one sample sequenced in a study of CD8 T cells in Susac syndrome. Reverse transcription of roughly 0.5 to 1 ug RNA was performed with random hexamers. MiXCR, applied by TCRdb to the immunoSEQ multiplex PCR reads, yields one record per CDR3 protein. This table has under 350,000 distinct CDR3 sequences, 92% appearing once. The sample taken for sequencing was CD4+ T cells from PBMCs. The origin of the receptors is a human donor with multiple sclerosis.

This rearrangement joins TRBV24-1 to TRBJ2-7; no definite D call. The CDR3 is 10 residues long. Trimming cost V 5 bases and J 6 bases, with 4 bases left between them. Germline lookup yields CDR1 KGHDR and CDR2 SFDVKD. CDR3 amino acids: CATSGTEQYF. Written as DNA, the CDR3 is TGTGCCACCAGTGGTACCGAGCAGTACTTC.

CDR3 protein: CASTEFPTPRGLNYGYTF. The CDR3 coding sequence is TGTGCCAGCACAGAATTCCCGACACCCAGGGGGTTAAACTATGGCTACACCTTC. The chain is built from TRBV6-1 and TRBJ1-2; TRBD1 matches at 7 bases. The CDR3 covers 18 residues. Germline CDR1 reads MNHNS; CDR2 reads SASEGT. The trim removed 7 bases at V and 2 bases at J, leaving 19 bases unmatched.

The rearrangement uses TRBV18 and TRBJ1-5; D is unclear. V was cut by 4 bases and J by 6 bases, with 10 bases left in between. The CDR3 contains 13 residues. Germline V CDR1 and CDR2: KGHSH, LQKENI. The DNA for the CDR3 is TGTGCCAGCTCACGGGGTTTGTTTCAGCCCCAGCATTTT. Amino acid sequence: CASSRGLFQPQHF.

This clonotype was observed once. The chain couples TRBV29-1 to TRBJ2-7, with unresolved D. The CDR3 is made up of 13 amino acids. Per the germline V gene, CDR1 is SQVTM and CDR2 is ANQGSEA. V lost 5 bases and J 0 bases, leaving 11 bases between the germline ends. The CDR3 region is CSVRQILSYEQYF. The DNA for the CDR3 is TGCAGCGTTAGGCAGATACTCTCCTACGAGCAGTACTTC.

The V gene is TRBV3-1, the J gene TRBJ1-2; D possibly corresponds to TRBD1 (5 bases). This CDR3 has 13 residues. Germline V lookup: CDR1 LGHDT, CDR2 YNNKEL (reference sequence). Deletions cut 3 bases from V and 4 bases from J, with 9 bases between. DNA of the CDR3: TGTGCCAGCAGCCAGCGGGGGAGCTATGGCTACACCTTC. It codes for CASSQRGSYGYTF.

This clonotype has only one observation. The DNA for the CDR3 is TGTGCCAGCAGTCGGCCGAAAGATACGCAGTATTTT. Encoded protein: CASSRPKDTQYF. This chain uses TRBV6-2 or TRBV6-3 with TRBJ2-3; D is ambiguous. Germline loops: CDR1 MNHEY, CDR2 SVGEGT. The CDR3 runs 12 residues. V was cut by 5 bases and J by 5 bases, with 8 bases left in between.

The V and J genes are TRBV20-1 and TRBJ2-7, with D unresolved. The CDR3 runs 10 residues. The germline V and J ends were trimmed by 5 bases and 4 bases, with 6 bases remaining between them. Germline values: CDR1 DFQATT, CDR2 SNEGSKA (reference sequence). Here the CDR3 reads CSAGIYEQYF. CDR3 nucleotide sequence: TGCAGTGCTGGCATTTACGAGCAGTACTTC.

The CDR3 DNA sequence: TGTGCCATCAGTGAACCAGGAGGGGTCTATGGCTACACCTTC. This gives the protein CAISEPGGVYGYTF. J is TRBJ1-2 and V is TRBV10-3; possible D gene TRBD1, 5 bases. This CDR3 has 14 amino acids. The V gene's germline CDR1 is ENHRY and CDR2 SYGVKD. With 3 bases removed from V and 4 bases from J, the gap between germline ends came to 12 bases.

CDR3 amino acids: CAWTPDRGPYGYTF. CDR3 nucleotides: TGTGCCTGGACTCCTGACAGGGGCCCCTATGGCTACACCTTC. This chain uses TRBV30 with TRBJ1-2; 8 bases line up with TRBD1. J gave up 4 bases and V 4 bases, and 8 bases lay outside the gene matches. Germline-derived CDR1 and CDR2 are GTSNPN and SVGIG (reference sequence). This CDR3 comprises 14 residues.

With respect to this clonotype: Germline and junction disagree at one end, which may indicate a read error. The V call is TRBV10-3, the J call TRBJ2-1, with 14 bases aligning to TRBD2. The CDR3 covers 14 residues. Per germline, CDR1 ENHRY and CDR2 SYGVKD. CDR3: CASSQGLAGEPPRF. For the CDR3, the DNA is TGTGCCAGCAGTCAGGGACTAGCGGGAGAACCTCCCCGCTTC.

The V gene is TRBV5-6, the J gene TRBJ2-5, with 7 bases matching TRBD1. CDR3 length: 15 residues. The germline V gene encodes CDR1 SGHDT and CDR2 YYEEEE. Unmatched junction bases numbered 5, after V lost 2 bases and J lost 1 base. Here the CDR3 DNA reads TGTGCCAGCAGCTTTTTGAGACAGGGCCAAGAGACCCAGTACTTC. It is translated as CASSFLRQGQETQYF. Full variable domain (remainder filled in from reference TRBV5-6 and TRBJ2-5): DAGVTQSPTHLIKTRGQQVTLRCSPKSGHDTVSWYQQALGQGPQFIFQYYEEEERQRGNFPDRFSGHQFPNYSSELNVNALLLGDSALYLCASSFLRQGQETQYFGPGTRLLVL.

This rearrangement joins TRBV28 to TRBJ1-5; D is possibly TRBD1 (6 bases). V lost 4 bases, J lost 6 bases, and 16 bases lay in between. CDR1 MDHEN and CDR2 SYDVKM come from the germline V gene. This CDR3 comprises 15 residues. Here the CDR3 reads CASSSNRVRTQPQHF. The CDR3 DNA is TGTGCCAGCAGTTCAAACAGGGTTCGGACTCAGCCCCAGCATTTT.

This clonotype was picked up one time. The rearrangement links TRBV12-3 or TRBV12-4 to TRBJ2-7; 11 positions agree with TRBD2. The CDR3 is 17 amino acids. V lost 0 bases, J lost 7 bases, and 11 bases stayed unmatched. CDR3 DNA sequence: TGTGCCAGCAGTTTAGCTGTTAGCGGGAGGGCCGAGGGGGAGCAGTACTTC. Its translation is CASSLAVSGRAEGEQYF.

The gene calls are TRBV4-3 and TRBJ2-1; TRBD2 might be the D (5 bases). Germline CDR1 is LGHNA and CDR2 is YSLEER. The V gene lost 0 bases and the J gene lost 4 bases, with 10 bases spanning the gap. This CDR3 is 15 amino acids long. CDR3 in DNA: TGCGCCAGCAGCCAAGATTACCTAGCTTACAATGAGCAGTTCTTC. This translates into CASSQDYLAYNEQFF.

This clonotype was counted once. The chain has TRBV5-1 and TRBJ1-1, with D unclear. CDR3 length: 13 amino acids. CDR1 and CDR2 (germline): SGHRS, YFSETQ. The V end lost 0 bases, the J end lost 5 bases, and 8 bases lay between the germline ends. The CDR3 is CASSLGSGTEAFF. CDR3 in DNA: TGCGCCAGCAGCTTGGGGTCGGGGACTGAAGCTTTCTTT.

The chain joins TRBV14 to TRBJ2-3, with D unclear. The germline CDR1 and CDR2 sequences are SGHDN and FVKESK. The CDR3 contains 14 residues. Trimming removed 4 bases at V and 0 bases at J, with 8 bases between. The chain's CDR3 is CASSRRFSTDTQYF. CDR3 DNA sequence: TGTGCCAGCAGCCGCCGTTTTAGCACAGATACGCAGTATTTT.

The DNA of the CDR3 is TGTGCCAGCAGCCCGGACCTGAACACCGGGGAGCTGTTTTTT. This translates into CASSPDLNTGELFF. The chain employs TRBV7-9 and TRBJ2-2, with D unclear. The CDR3 sequence is 14 residues long. Germline V gives CDR1 SEHNR, CDR2 FQNEAQ (reference sequence). V dropped 5 bases and J dropped 1 base, with 8 bases sitting between them.

V usage is TRBV4-2 and J usage is TRBJ2-5; 9 bases line up with TRBD2. The CDR3 has 17 residues. CDR1 LGHNA and CDR2 YNFKEQ come from the germline V gene. The junction had 10 bases not matched to a gene; V was cut back by 4 bases and J by 1 base. The CDR3: CASSPSGLAGLQETQYF. The CDR3 DNA reads TGTGCCAGCAGCCCCTCCGGCCTAGCGGGGCTCCAAGAGACCCAGTACTTC.